The 31 T cell receptor beta chains listed next were all sequenced from one sample in a study of OX40 agonist ivuxolimab in advanced cancers. Method: immunoSEQ multiplex PCR; TCRdb's copy keeps in-frame clones and lacks some. The top ten hold approximately 0.39% of the sample, which has tens of thousands of clones, 75% to 95% seen once. Sample: CD4+ or CD8+ T cells sorted from blood, taken in a trial of the OX40 agonist ivuxolimab. The origin of the receptors is an adult with an advanced solid tumor such as melanoma, head and neck, liver or kidney cancer.

V usage is TRBV19 and J usage is TRBJ2-7, with a weak D call TRBD2 (5 bases). The germline V and J ends were trimmed by 1 base and 3 bases, with 16 bases remaining between them. This CDR3 is 16 amino acids long. Per germline, CDR1 LNHDA and CDR2 SQIVND (reference sequence). The CDR3 DNA sequence: TGTGCCAGTAGTATAGCCGGACGAACTAGACTCTACGAGCAGTACTTC. Its translation: CASSIAGRTRLYEQYF.

V is TRBV6-1 and J is TRBJ2-3; D is possibly TRBD2 (6 bases). Germline V gives CDR1 MNHNS, CDR2 SASEGT. V was clipped by 3 bases and J by 2 bases, with 9 bases between them. This CDR3 comprises 14 residues. DNA for the CDR3: TGTGCCAGCAGTGATGGGCGGGACACAGATACGCAGTATTTT. It yields the protein CASSDGRDTDTQYF.

The gene calls are TRBV27 and TRBJ1-1; D is uncertain. CDR1 MNHEY and CDR2 SMNVEV come from the germline V gene (reference sequence). V was shortened by 0 bases and J by 1 base, with 6 bases between the two germline ends. The CDR3 has 14 amino acids. The CDR3 protein is CASSLSRGNTEAFF. The CDR3 coding sequence is TGTGCCAGCAGTTTATCCCGCGGGAACACTGAAGCTTTCTTT.

This rearrangement joins TRBV28 to TRBJ1-5, with D possibly being TRBD1 (6 bases). The germline gives CDR1 MDHEN, CDR2 SYDVKM. With 7 bases removed from V and 8 bases from J, the gap between germline ends came to 21 bases. This CDR3 region has 15 residues. The CDR3 loop is CASTNSLGAGEPQHF. The CDR3 nucleotides read TGTGCCAGCACCAATAGCCTCGGGGCAGGGGAGCCCCAGCATTTT.

The chain joins TRBV11-3 to TRBJ1-1; D may be TRBD1 (6 bases). The V end was cut by 5 bases, the J end by 1 base, with 11 bases between. The CDR3 is 14 amino acids. CDR1 and CDR2 from the germline V gene are SGHNT and YENEEA. CDR3 region: CASSRVTGNTEAFF. For the CDR3, the DNA is TGTGCCAGCAGCCGAGTGACAGGGAACACTGAAGCTTTCTTT.

This rearrangement joins TRBV10-3 to TRBJ2-3; perhaps TRBD1 as D (6 bases). The CDR3 runs 13 residues. Germline lookup yields CDR1 ENHRY and CDR2 SYGVKD. V was trimmed by 4 bases and J by 6 bases, leaving 11 bases between them. The CDR3 is CAISAGESDTQYF. The CDR3 region has the DNA TGTGCCATCAGTGCAGGGGAGTCTGATACGCAGTATTTT.

V is TRBV29-1 and J is TRBJ1-2; 10 bases line up with TRBD1. CDR3 length: 12 residues. The germline gives CDR1 SQVTM, CDR2 ANQGSEA. After removal of 7 bases from V and 6 bases from J, the junction contained 5 bases not matched to a gene. The CDR3 loop is CSAGDRGDGYTF. DNA of the CDR3: TGCAGCGCCGGGGACAGGGGAGATGGCTACACCTTC.

The rearrangement links TRBV6-4 to TRBJ2-1; weak D call: TRBD2 (5 bases). V was shortened by 0 bases and J by 3 bases, with 9 bases between the two germline ends. The CDR3 has 15 amino acids. CDR1 MRHNA and CDR2 SNTAGT come from the germline V gene. The CDR3 DNA sequence: TGTGCCAGCAGTGACTCCCCGGGGTACTACAATGAGCAGTTCTTC. It codes for CASSDSPGYYNEQFF.

The chain has TRBV2 and TRBJ1-5; 7 nucleotides line up with TRBD1. Per the germline V gene, CDR1 is SNHLY and CDR2 is FYNNEI. V gave up 3 bases and J gave up 2 bases; unmatched junction bases: 1. The CDR3 extends over 14 amino acids. As DNA, the CDR3 is TGTGCCAGCAGTGATACAGGGGGCAATCAGCCCCAGCATTTT. It translates to CASSDTGGNQPQHF.

The chain joins TRBV14 to TRBJ1-1; D remains ambiguous. Germline V gene data show CDR1 as SGHDN and CDR2 as FVKESK. This CDR3 region has 13 residues. Between the trimmed V and J ends, which lost 2 bases and 3 bases, there was a span of 7 bases. CDR3 sequence reads: CASSQLPYTEAFF. Written as DNA, the CDR3 is TGTGCCAGCAGCCAATTACCGTACACTGAAGCTTTCTTT. Variable domain in full (rest from reference TRBV14 and TRBJ1-1): EAGVTQFPSHSVIEKGQTVTLRCDPISGHDNLYWYRRVMGKEIKFLLHFVKESKQDESGMPNNRFLAERTGGTYSTLKVQPAELEDSGVYFCASSQLPYTEAFFGQGTRLTVV.

This chain uses TRBV7-2 with TRBJ2-3; the match to TRBD2 covers 9 bases. The CDR3 is 14 residues long. The J segment lost 2 bases and the V segment lost 8 bases, leaving 5 bases of the junction unmatched. Germline values: CDR1 SGHTA, CDR2 FQGNSA. The CDR3, as DNA: TGTGCCAGCCAGGCGGGGGGGTCCACAGATACGCAGTATTTT. It yields the protein CASQAGGSTDTQYF.

J is TRBJ1-1 and V is TRBV29-1; tentative D call: TRBD1 (6 bases). Germline V gives CDR1 SQVTM, CDR2 ANQGSEA. The CDR3 consists of 13 residues. V lost 4 bases, J lost 4 bases, and 13 bases lay in between. CDR3 in DNA: TGCAGCGTTGCTGTAGGGGGGGCCACTGAAGCTTTCTTT. Amino acids: CSVAVGGATEAFF.

V gene TRBV9 combines with J gene TRBJ1-2; no clear D gene. In germline, CDR1 is SGDLS, CDR2 YYNGEE. CDR3 size: 14 residues. Trimming removed 4 bases from V and 2 bases from J, with 12 bases in between. The CDR3 is CASSPWTANYGYTF. The CDR3 nucleotides read TGTGCCAGCAGCCCTTGGACGGCCAACTATGGCTACACCTTC.

The rearrangement links TRBV4-2 to TRBJ2-3; 8 bases are a match to TRBD1. Germline CDR1 and CDR2: LGHNA and YNFKEQ. This CDR3 has 16 amino acids. J lost 4 bases, V lost 1 base, and 7 bases had no gene match. DNA for the CDR3: TGTGCCAGCAGCCAAGCGGGCACAGGGGGTTCAGATACGCAGTATTTT. Amino acids: CASSQAGTGGSDTQYF.

The chain recombines TRBV12-1 with TRBJ2-7; no DNA check was done on the table's D call, TRBD2. TRBV12-1 is an annotated pseudogene. This CDR3 has 19 residues. This CDR3 reads CASSLTGTKSLPAYYEQYF. CDR3 DNA: TGTGCCAGCAGCCTTACCGGGACTAAAAGCCTTCCTGCCTACTACGAGCAGTACTTC.

A single count supports this clone. This chain joins TRBV28 and TRBJ2-1; 12 nucleotides agree with TRBD2. V lost 5 bases to trimming and J lost 5 bases; unmatched junction nucleotides: 10. Germline CDR1 and CDR2: MDHEN and SYDVKM. The CDR3 extends over 17 amino acids. The CDR3 spells CASSPQLAGGLDNEQFF. The CDR3 bases are TGTGCCAGCAGTCCCCAACTAGCGGGAGGTTTGGACAATGAGCAGTTCTTC.

Of note for this clone: The sample carries other DNA sequences with the same CDR3. CDR3 sequence: CASSLGAGGNEKLFF. Here the CDR3 DNA reads TGTGCCAGCAGCTTAGGGGCAGGGGGCAACGAAAAACTGTTTTTT. The chain joins TRBV7-9 to TRBJ1-4; the match to TRBD1 covers 8 bases. This CDR3 has 15 amino acids. With 1 base clipped from V and 8 bases from J, the junction kept 6 bases outside the gene matches. Per the germline V gene, CDR1 is SEHNR and CDR2 is FQNEAQ (reference sequence).

This sequence joins TRBV10-3 and TRBJ2-3; 15 bases align to TRBD2. The CDR3 covers 16 residues. Germline V gene data show CDR1 as ENHRY and CDR2 as SYGVKD. V trimming: 5 bases; J trimming: 4 bases; junction bases outside the gene matches: 4. CDR3: CAISRTSGGAADTQYF. The CDR3 nucleotides are TGTGCCATCAGTAGGACTAGCGGGGGGGCCGCAGATACGCAGTATTTT.

The chain links TRBV19 to TRBJ1-1; D is uncertain. The CDR3 is made up of 13 amino acids. The germline V gene has CDR1 LNHDA and CDR2 SQIVND (reference sequence). Trimming removed 5 bases from V and 0 bases from J, with 7 bases in between. CDR3 protein: CASSLEVNTEAFF. The CDR3 DNA reads TGTGCCAGTAGTCTGGAGGTGAACACTGAAGCTTTCTTT.

The CDR3 loop reads CASSQSAHLFPVTGIRYEQYF. The CDR3 region has the DNA TGCGCCAGCAGTCAATCCGCCCACCTTTTCCCGGTGACAGGGATACGATACGAGCAGTACTTC. This chain connects TRBV23-1 to TRBJ2-7; 7 nucleotides match TRBD1. TRBV23-1 belongs to the ORF category, with a function that is uncertain. This CDR3 has 21 residues. V lost 0 bases, J lost 4 bases, and 24 bases stayed unmatched.

The rearrangement joins TRBV6-5 to TRBJ2-3; TRBD2 agrees at 7 bases. The germline CDR1 and CDR2 sequences are MNHEY and SVGAGI. The CDR3 extends over 13 amino acids. The J segment lost 6 bases and the V segment lost 6 bases, leaving 6 bases of the junction unmatched. CDR3 coding DNA: TGTGCCAGCAGGGAGCGGGGAACGGATACGCAGTATTTT. Translation: CASRERGTDTQYF.

This chain joins TRBV29-1 and TRBJ2-3; 10 nucleotides match TRBD2. In germline, CDR1 is SQVTM, CDR2 ANQGSEA. With 7 bases clipped from V and 6 bases from J, the junction kept 13 bases outside the gene matches. The CDR3 is 15 amino acids. The CDR3: CSAGLERGGEDTQYF. CDR3 bases: TGCAGCGCGGGCCTAGAGCGGGGGGGTGAGGATACGCAGTATTTT.

The rearrangement joins TRBV6-6 to TRBJ1-1; D unclear. V was shortened by 8 bases and J by 1 base, with 11 bases between the two germline ends. This CDR3 contains 13 residues. Germline CDR1 MNHNY, CDR2 SVGAGI (reference sequence). CDR3 amino acids: CASGVEKNTEAFF. For the CDR3, the DNA is TGTGCCAGCGGTGTGGAAAAGAACACTGAAGCTTTCTTT.

The chain combines TRBV7-9 with TRBJ2-1; D is unclear. Germline loops: CDR1 SEHNR, CDR2 FQNEAQ (reference sequence). Deletions cut 3 bases from V and 10 bases from J, with 10 bases between. The CDR3 extends over 12 amino acids. CDR3 DNA sequence: TGTGCCAGCAGCTTGTTCCGGGTCGAGCAGTTCTTC. Translation gives CASSLFRVEQFF.

This chain connects TRBV18 to TRBJ2-3; possible D gene TRBD1, 5 bases. In germline, CDR1 is KGHSH, CDR2 LQKENI. Trimming shortened V by 0 bases and J by 0 bases, and 13 bases separated the two germline ends. This CDR3 contains 17 residues. This chain's CDR3 is CASSPPTGEPSTDTQYF. For the CDR3, the DNA is TGTGCCAGCTCACCACCTACAGGAGAGCCTAGCACAGATACGCAGTATTTT.

The rearrangement links TRBV15 to TRBJ2-3; D gene uncertain. The CDR3 has 14 amino acids. V lost 5 bases, J lost 0 bases, and 9 bases lay in between. Germline values: CDR1 LNHNV, CDR2 YYDKDF (reference sequence). This CDR3 is CATSDPYSTDTQYF. CDR3 sequence (DNA): TGTGCCACCAGCGACCCCTATAGCACAGATACGCAGTATTTT.

The V and J genes are TRBV28 and TRBJ1-1; D remains unclear. Germline CDR1 is MDHEN and CDR2 is SYDVKM. The V and J ends lost 3 bases and 2 bases respectively, with 1 base between them. The CDR3 is 11 residues long. CDR3 DNA sequence: TGTGCCAGCAGTTTTAACACTGAAGCTTTCTTT. Translation gives CASSFNTEAFF.

This chain uses TRBV29-1 with TRBJ1-2; D is unresolved. With 4 bases removed from V and 1 base from J, the gap between germline ends came to 13 bases. This CDR3 contains 14 residues. Per germline, CDR1 SQVTM and CDR2 ANQGSEA. The CDR3 region has the DNA TGCAGCGTTGTTGAGTCAGCAGATAACTATGGCTACACCTTC. Translation gives CSVVESADNYGYTF.

The rearrangement uses TRBV6-1 and TRBJ2-1, with 9 bases fitting TRBD1. V was clipped by 4 bases and J by 7 bases; unmatched bases: 11. The CDR3 length is 16 residues. Germline-derived CDR1 and CDR2 are MNHNS and SASEGT. The CDR3 is CASSGRTGDFVNEQFF. CDR3 nucleotide sequence: TGTGCCAGCAGTGGAAGGACAGGGGACTTTGTGAATGAGCAGTTCTTC.

This chain links TRBV11-2 with TRBJ2-1, with D tentatively TRBD1 (5 bases). The V gene lost 1 base and the J gene lost 3 bases, with 10 bases spanning the gap. Germline CDR1 reads SGHAT; CDR2 reads FQNNGV. CDR3 length: 15 residues. As DNA, the CDR3 is TGTGCCAGCAGCTTAGTTAGGGGATTCTACAATGAGCAGTTCTTC. Encoded protein: CASSLVRGFYNEQFF.

This sequence joins TRBV6-5 and TRBJ1-2; the D gene is possibly TRBD1 (5 bases). Trimming shortened V by 0 bases and J by 4 bases, and 15 bases separated the two germline ends. This CDR3 region has 16 residues. Germline values: CDR1 MNHEY, CDR2 SVGAGI. CDR3 DNA: TGTGCCAGCAGTTACTCCCCCAGGGTATCCGTCTATGGCTACACCTTC. Translating it yields CASSYSPRVSVYGYTF.